This T cell receptor (beta chain) was documented in a study of cytomegalovirus exposure and HLA in healthy donors (dated by TCRdb to the late 2010s). For the wider study: According to an earlier analysis of a few hundred of the donors, some 170 million T cells yielded 117 million unique TCR beta sequences and approximately 280 Gb of sequence data. In an earlier analysis of roughly 600 of the donors, high-throughput TCR beta sequencing was used to judge whether each TCR beta V gene segment behaved as functional or pseudogenic. Among over 350 genotyped donors of the cohort, an average of around 240,000 unique TCR beta nucleotide sequences were sequenced per donor, 15% to 20% of them non-productive. The study profiled the T cell repertoires of more than 500 subjects by immunosequencing and related them to cytomegalovirus serostatus. Every discovery cohort repertoire had been produced on one sequencing platform. Donor age, sex, ethnicity and CMV serostatus were collected together with the repertoire data. Along with the roughly 610-subject first cohort, a separate validation cohort of over a hundred different subjects was used. HLA typing included class I and class II loci at four-digit resolution. To study patterns of TCR occurrence, a later analysis re-analyzed previously published TCR beta repertoires from around 670 donors and added high-resolution HLA genotyping. In a later genetic analysis, genome-wide SNP genotypes for about three fifths of the roughly 670 donors were used, and that subset was treated as a discovery cohort. The number of donors typed differed by locus, with about 620-630 for A, B, C, DRB1 and DQB1, more than 500 for DQA1, approximately 580 for DPA1, and roughly 450 for DPB1. To predict cytomegalovirus infection status, the study brought together high-throughput TCR immunosequencing, statistical association of individual TCRs with disease status, and machine learning. The study aimed to test whether cataloging public T cell receptors could reveal signatures of past pathogen exposure. Five DR-DQ haplotypes were treated as single units for association and clustering because of strong linkage in the cohort. Of the approximately 400 genotyped donors, about 84% fell in the genetic ancestry cluster associated with self-reported Caucasian donors. An early release covering roughly 580 HLA-typed donors comprised about 300 gigabases of sequencing data and 85 million to 100 million unique TCR sequences. Rather than using new phenotypic data, the later analysis identified candidate immune exposures from TCR beta sequences and from how often those sequences occurred across donors. What the research found in general, with its limitations: In the study, some 180 TCR beta chains were listed as associated with cytomegalovirus. Only TCR beta chains were sequenced in this cohort, and the absence of alpha or paired-chain data limited detectable features. The presence/absence analyses assumed that sequencing depth was roughly uniform across donors, and that assumption may not be true. In a later analysis, HLA-associated TCR beta chains were found to be more clonally expanded and to have lower generation probabilities than equally common non-associated chains. According to a later analysis, most CMV-associated TCR beta chains appeared to be HLA-restricted, and the HLA associations seemed to be driven largely by CMV exposure. A later analysis reported that several top co-occurrence clusters appeared linked to parvovirus B19, influenza, CMV and Epstein-Barr virus. A further reported finding was that TCR beta sequences accurately predicted the HLA-A and HLA-B alleles for most subjects in the first cohort. In a later genetic analysis, fewer N-insertions in productive TCRs were reported among donors in an Asian-associated ancestry cluster than the 666-donor mean. Three of the identified cytomegalovirus-associated TCR beta chains were confirmed in vitro to be specific for cytomegalovirus antigens. Because some donors lacked HLA typing at each locus, the association tests relied only on the typed subset. Linkage disequilibrium might explain the correlated functional status among segregating V segments, but an unknown experimental factor could not be excluded. The earlier analysis of approximately 590 of the donors excluded approximately 17 rarely observed V segments, including chromosome 9 orphons, because counts were too low. Most TCR sequences were observed very rarely across donors, whereas some public TCRs were present in many individuals. The authors suggested that the approach could potentially be extended to other disease states and immunological phenotypes. In both the original and validation cohorts, the classifier was reported to diagnose cytomegalovirus status with high specificity and sensitivity. In an earlier analysis of around 600 of the donors, most TCR beta V segments appeared in productive rearrangements about 87% or about 30% of the time, broadly matching IMGT annotations. A cluster of highly shared sequence variants was judged likely to represent a technical artifact of the sequencing pipeline. According to a later analysis, TCR association rates differed among HLA loci, with DRB1 alleles showing the most associated TCRs and HLA-C alleles showing the fewest. V-gene and J-gene trimming of TCR beta chains was associated with a missense DCLRE1C variant in a later genetic analysis, and the association was replicated in an independent cohort. When HLA alleles, especially DR and DQ, strongly co-occurred, TCR associations were difficult to assign to individual alleles. For the cohort, immune exposure information was limited to CMV serostatus. At a false discovery rate of 0.05, a later analysis linked 16,000 or so TCR beta sequences to specific HLA alleles.

Libraries came from the immunoSEQ multiplex PCR assay. For the multiplex PCR, a mixture combining 60 forward primers for TCR Vbeta segments and 13 reverse primers for TCR Jbeta segments was used. The CDR3 region of rearranged TCR beta genes was amplified from genomic DNA with a multiplex PCR assay. The amplified TCR beta libraries were sequenced on the Illumina HiSeq System as 87-base-pair reads. In the paper's pipeline: A later analysis tallied around 87 million unique TCR beta chains across the 610 or so repertoires, and some 10 million of those chains were shared by two or more donors. Raw reads were error-corrected and collapsed into unique sequences by a nearest-neighbor algorithm in which closely related sequences were merged to remove PCR and sequencing errors. To assign V, D and J gene segments, CDR3 sequences were aligned to IMGT reference sequences. For a sequence to be retained, at least a six-nucleotide match to both a V gene segment and a J gene segment was required. A rearrangement was called productive if the CDR3 had no stop codons and remained in frame with V and J, and every other rearrangement was called non-productive. Following IMGT convention, CDR3 was defined as the stretch from the second conserved V-encoded cysteine up to the conserved J-encoded phenylalanine. In an earlier analysis of more than 550 of the donors, sequences lacking an unambiguous match to a single V gene segment were excluded. In an earlier analysis of more than 500 of the donors, a V segment was called functional when productive rearrangements were above 56.7%, and segregating when the standard deviation between donors exceeded 5%. To diagnose cytomegalovirus status from the catalog of TCR beta chain sequences, a statistical classification framework was built. A later analysis assigned V and J genes by comparing TCR nucleotide sequences with IMGT/GENE-DB human TR gene sequences. The TCRdist pipeline was used in a later analysis to assign CDR3 sequences and most-parsimonious VDJ recombination scenarios. In a later analysis, every TCR beta chain was defined by the combination of its CDR3 amino acid sequence and its V-gene family, and reads without a unique V-gene family were dropped. To address suspected cross-contamination and a sequencing artifact, a later analysis removed 592 highly shared, low-generation-probability nucleotide sequences. In a later analysis, a clonal expansion index for each public chain was calculated from normalized within-repertoire ranks of inferred template counts. Generation probabilities in a later analysis came from a VDJ recombination model fitted to out-of-frame rearrangements, and those results were checked against IGoR. Hypergeometric tests were used in a later analysis to score TCR-TCR, TCR-HLA and TCR-CMV co-occurrence, with a repertoire-size bias correction applied to the TCR pairs. To estimate false discovery rates, a later analysis permuted the HLA or CMV assignments 20 times. In a later analysis, co-occurring TCRs were grouped using DBSCAN, with TCRdist sequence similarity added in when clustering inside HLA-allele-positive subsets. Repertoires with fewer than 30,000 or more than 120,000 public chains were left out of co-occurrence clustering, as were five repertoires with anomalous nucleotide sharing. The table comes from immuneACCESS by way of TCRdb, which keeps in-frame sequences with V and J called. Part of the clones is missing from these tables; in studies checked, under half for an unresolved V gene and the rest for unknown reasons. V, J and clone size are taken as reported in that table, and D and trimming were inferred from the DNA itself. Within this sample are some 170,000 clones, with over 65% of them counted one time only. The top ten hold 4% to 5% of the sample.

Of note for this clone: No cognate antigen has been identified for it. Base qualities are missing; no much larger clone stands one base away.

The cohort consisted of 666 healthy bone marrow donors. At the time of sampling, all cohort members were nominally healthy, though unrecorded immune exposures were likely present. The donor tested CMV seropositive, placing the donor among the 250 to 300 seropositive members of the cohort. A peripheral blood sample was collected from each donor, and TCR beta sequencing was performed on peripheral blood mononuclear cells. The Qiagen DNeasy Blood Extraction Kit was used to extract genomic DNA from the blood cell samples. The source is a young man in good health and CMV-seropositive. Material for sequencing was PBMCs.

The CDR3 here reads CASSTRKETQYF. Read as DNA, the sequence is TGTGCCAGCAGCACCAGAAAAGAGACCCAGTACTTC. The rearranged chain carries TRBV5-8 and TRBJ2-5; the D gene lacks a confident call. V is reduced by 4 bases and J by 3 bases, leaving a spacing of 7 bases between them. From a lookup of the germline V gene, CDR1 and CDR2 are SGHTS and YDEGEE. The CDR3 goes from the cysteine to the phenylalanine over 12 residues. The retained sequence is limited to the CDR3, 36 bases, with the frame set at the first base.